This T cell receptor (beta chain) was captured in a study of OX40 agonist ivuxolimab in advanced cancers. Trimming took 4 bases from V and 0 from J, leaving 11 bases between them. The CDR3 is 16 residues long. Germline values: CDR1 SGHRS, CDR2 YFSETQ. Profiled with immunoSEQ multiplex PCR; TCRdb holds only in-frame clones, not every one. This table has about 69,000 clones, around 85% appearing once. This chain connects TRBV5-1 to TRBJ2-6; possibly TRBD1 or TRBD2 for D (5 bases each). The input for sequencing was CD4+ or CD8+ T cells sorted from blood, taken in a trial of the OX40 agonist ivuxolimab. This clonotype originated in an adult with an advanced solid tumor such as melanoma, head and neck, liver or kidney cancer. The CDR3 loop reads CASSGDVLSGANVLTF. CDR3 nucleotides: TGCGCCAGCAGCGGGGACGTCCTCTCTGGGGCCAACGTCCTGACTTTC.